A selection of T cell receptor beta chains follows, all from one sample in a study of T cell changes during pregnancy in multiple sclerosis. Sequencing was performed with immunoSEQ multiplex PCR; in TCRdb, only in-frame clones are kept and a portion is missing. The data hold approximately 44,000 clones, with around 92% observed a single time. The sequencing here drew on CD4+ T cells from peripheral blood mononuclear cells, taken in the third trimester of pregnancy. These receptors all stem from a female donor with multiple sclerosis, enrolled in a pregnancy study. Each CDR3 is given with its conserved first and last residue. D genes are given only for firm matches. Not every row has a clone size; where given, it reads once, few, many or a size class.

cdr3_nt,cdr3_aa,cdr3_length,d_call,clone_size,j_call,v_call
TGTGCCAGCAGCCCCAGGCGGGTGAACAATGAGCAGTTCTTC,CASSPRRVNNEQFF,14,-,-,TRBJ2-1,TRBV5-4
TGTGCCACACGCTTGGACACAATCTCCTACGAGCAGTACTTC,CATRLDTISYEQYF,14,-,-,TRBJ2-7,TRBV6-1
TGTGCCAGCAGCTTGGTCGGGTCGAGCTCCTACAATGAGCAGTTCTTC,CASSLVGSSSYNEQFF,16,-,once,TRBJ2-1,TRBV5-4
TGTGCCAGCAGCCCGGAGCGGACAGATACGCAGTATTTT,CASSPERTDTQYF,13,-,-,TRBJ2-3,TRBV7-2
TGTGCCAGCAGTTTAGATCAGCGGCCCGATGGCTACACCTTC,CASSLDQRPDGYTF,14,-,-,TRBJ1-2,TRBV28
TGTGCCAGCAGTTACGCCGGGACAGGGACCAACTATGGCTACACCTTC,CASSYAGTGTNYGYTF,16,TRBD1,-,TRBJ1-2,TRBV6-6
TGTGCCAGCAGCGTCGGGACAGGGACAGATACGCAGTATTTT,CASSVGTGTDTQYF,14,TRBD1,-,TRBJ2-3,TRBV9
TGTGCCAGCTCACGGTTGGCAGGGGAGACCCAGTACTTC,CASSRLAGETQYF,13,-,-,TRBJ2-5,TRBV18
TGTGCCAGCTCACCGGGACAGGGTTACAATGAGCAGTTCTTC,CASSPGQGYNEQFF,14,TRBD1,once,TRBJ2-1,TRBV18
TGCAGCGTTCGGGACAGGGGGTCCTACGAGCAGTACTTC,CSVRDRGSYEQYF,13,TRBD1,-,TRBJ2-7,TRBV29-1
TGTGCCAGCAGCCGCCGGGACAGGCTATCTGGAAACACCATATATTTT,CASSRRDRLSGNTIYF,16,TRBD1,-,TRBJ1-3,TRBV5-6
TGTGCCAGCAGTTCACTTAGATTAGCTAACTATGGCTACACCTTC,CASSSLRLANYGYTF,15,-,-,TRBJ1-2,TRBV27